This TCR beta chain derives from a study of T cells after yellow fever vaccination. Study-wide findings and caveats: After the booster, about 95% of CD4 and about nine tenths of CD8 primary-response clones were re-detected.

The table lists this clonotype with a few counts. The antigen is not known. TCRdb analysed the 5' RACE reads with MiXCR anew, one entry per CDR3 protein. This table holds 550,000 to 750,000 distinct CDR3 sequences, about 13% found once. The CDR3 consists of 14 residues. V lost 1 base to trimming and J lost 5 bases, with 9 bases between them. The sequences come from PBMCs, collected on the day of the yellow fever booster vaccination. V is TRBV12-3 or TRBV12-4 and J is TRBJ2-1; D possibly corresponds to TRBD2 (5 bases). The source is a man aged 25 to 45 who received the YFV17D yellow fever vaccine. CDR3 nucleotide sequence: TGTGCCAGCAGTTTAGTTAGCGCCGACAATGAGCAGTTCTTC. It yields the protein CASSLVSADNEQFF.